This is a list of T cell receptor beta chains from one sample in a study of T-cell memory formation after mild COVID-19. TCRdb reprocessed the 5' RACE reads with MiXCR, giving one entry per CDR3 protein. This table holds more than 300,000 distinct CDR3 sequences, approximately 14% found once. Specimen: PBMCs or a T cell subset sorted from them (not recorded which). The receptors were sampled from a man in his late teens or twenties who had mild COVID-19 (a few samples of this study predate the infection). Cell type and time point are not known. Both conserved end residues are part of each CDR3. A D gene is named only where the DNA matches it firmly. Rows give clone size only sometimes, using once, few, many, or a class for an expanded clone.

j_call | v_call | d_call | clone_size | cdr3_nt | cdr3_aa
TRBJ1-5 | TRBV7-9 | - | - | TGTGCCAGCAGCTTAGGTGTCGGATATAGCAATCAGCCCCAGCATTTT | CASSLGVGYSNQPQHF
TRBJ2-5 | TRBV4-3 | TRBD1 | - | TGCGCCAGCAGCCGATATGCCGGGACAGGGGACCAAGAGACCCAGTACTTC | CASSRYAGTGDQETQYF
TRBJ2-5 | TRBV28 | TRBD2 | few | TGTGCCAGCAGGGGACTAGCGGGGGGGTCGTGGGAGACCCAGTACTTC | CASRGLAGGSWETQYF
TRBJ2-5 | TRBV5-5 | - | few | TGTGCCAGCAGCGTCGGCGGGTTGATAGGGACCCAGTACTTC | CASSVGGLIGTQYF
TRBJ1-1 | TRBV14 | - | few | TGTGCCAGCAGGTTACAGGGAGGCACTGAAGCTTTCTTT | CASRLQGGTEAFF
TRBJ2-4 | TRBV2 | - | - | TGTGCCAGCAGTGTTATACTAGCCAAAAACATTCAGTACTTC | CASSVILAKNIQYF
TRBJ1-1 | TRBV5-4 | - | - | TGTGCCAGCAGCCTGGACGGGACGGCGAACACTGAAGCTTTCTTT | CASSLDGTANTEAFF
TRBJ1-2 | TRBV29-1 | - | - | TGCAGCGGGGCCGAGGGGTTCGACTATGGCTACACCTTC | CSGAEGFDYGYTF
TRBJ2-3 | TRBV6-1 | - | - | TGTGCCAGCAGTGAAGGCCCCTACAGGATCCGCGATACGCAGTATTTT | CASSEGPYRIRDTQYF
TRBJ2-7 | TRBV4-3 | - | - | TGCGTCAGCAGCCAAGCCTCGGGGCAGAGCTCCTACGAGCAGTACTTC | CVSSQASGQSSYEQYF
TRBJ2-7 | TRBV30 | TRBD1 | few | TGTGCCTGGTTAAGGGGGCCGAGCTACGAGCAGTACTTC | CAWLRGPSYEQYF
TRBJ2-7 | TRBV20-1 | TRBD2 | - | TGCAGTGCAATATCCGGGACTAGCGGGGGGGCCAGACACGAGCAGTACTTC | CSAISGTSGGARHEQYF
TRBJ1-4 | TRBV5-1 | - | - | TGCGCCAGCAGCTTGGGGACTAATGAAAAACTGTTTTTT | CASSLGTNEKLFF
TRBJ2-1 | TRBV5-1 | - | - | TGCGCCAGCAGCTTGTACGGTAGTGAGCAGTTCTTC | CASSLYGSEQFF
TRBJ2-3 | TRBV6-5 | TRBD2 | many | TGTGCCAGCAGTTCCCGGTTAGCGGGGGATACGCAGTATTTT | CASSSRLAGDTQYF
TRBJ1-1 | TRBV5-1 | TRBD1 | - | TGCGCCAGCAGCGCCAACCGGGACAGTAGGACGGCGAGGGCTGAAGCTTTCTTT | CASSANRDSRTARAEAFF
TRBJ1-3 | TRBV4-2 | - | many | TGTGCCAGCAGCGCCCGACGCTGGAATAACTCTGGAAACACCATATATTTT | CASSARRWNNSGNTIYF
TRBJ1-1 | TRBV4-3 | - | few | TGCGCCAGCAGCCAAGTCTTAGGTCGAGGGGACACTGAAGCTTTCTTT | CASSQVLGRGDTEAFF
TRBJ1-1 | TRBV7-9 | - | - | TGTGCCAGCAGCTTAGGATTGGGCGCGGTGGGCACTGAAGCTTTCTTT | CASSLGLGAVGTEAFF
TRBJ1-1 | TRBV29-1 | - | - | TGCAGCGCAGCCGGAGGACCAGGGGATGCTTTCTTT | CSAAGGPGDAFF
TRBJ2-1 | TRBV7-9 | - | - | TGTGCCAGCGCGAGGGACAATGAGCAGTTCTTC | CASARDNEQFF
TRBJ1-1 | TRBV7-2 | - | - | TGTGCCAGCAGCTGGGATCTCACAGCTGAAGCTTTCTTT | CASSWDLTAEAFF
TRBJ1-1 | TRBV7-3 | - | - | TGTGCCAGCAGCTTAATAGGTTTTGGGGAAGGGACTGAAGCTTTCTTT | CASSLIGFGEGTEAFF
TRBJ1-2 | TRBV18 | - | many | TGTGCCAGCTCACCACCGGATCGCTATGGCTACACCTTC | CASSPPDRYGYTF
TRBJ2-5 | TRBV10-3 | TRBD2 | few | TGTGCCATCCGCGGGGGTTCTCGAGAGACCCAGTACTTC | CAIRGGSRETQYF
TRBJ2-7 | TRBV12-3/TRBV12-4 | - | - | TGTGCCAGCAGTTTGTTGGGGACCGTCCACGAGCAGTACTTC | CASSLLGTVHEQYF
TRBJ2-3 | TRBV7-2 | - | many | TGTGCCAGCAGCTTAGCGCGGTCCGGAGATACGCAGTATTTT | CASSLARSGDTQYF
TRBJ2-2 | TRBV9 | - | few | TGTGCCAGTAGCTACAGACAAGGACCCACCGGGGAGCTGTTTTTT | CASSYRQGPTGELFF
TRBJ2-3 | TRBV2 | - | - | TGTGCCAGCAGCCCCTTTCGGGAACCCACAGATACGCAGTATTTT | CASSPFREPTDTQYF
TRBJ1-1 | TRBV7-2 | TRBD1 | many | TGTGCCAGCAGCCCATTAGTGGGGACAGGGGTTACGAACACTGAAGCTTTCTTT | CASSPLVGTGVTNTEAFF
TRBJ2-2 | TRBV6-5 | - | many | TGTGCCAGCAGTTACTCTATCTTTTACACCGGGGAGCTGTTTTTT | CASSYSIFYTGELFF
TRBJ2-3 | TRBV4-3 | - | - | TGCGCCAGCAGCCAAGAATCGAGCGGCAGCACAGATACGCAGTATTTT | CASSQESSGSTDTQYF
TRBJ2-5 | TRBV5-1 | - | few | TGCGCCAGCAGCTTGGATAGTGCGGAGACCCAGTACTTC | CASSLDSAETQYF
TRBJ2-3 | TRBV9 | - | - | TGTGCCAGCAGCGTAGGGGGCTTGGCGGACACAGATACGCAGTATTTT | CASSVGGLADTDTQYF
TRBJ2-7 | TRBV6-1 | - | - | TGTGCCAGCAGTGAAGCTCCGACAGGTTCCTACGAGCAGTACTTC | CASSEAPTGSYEQYF
TRBJ2-5 | TRBV4-1 | - | - | TGCGCCAGCAGCCCTCGACAGGTTCCACAAGAGACCCAGTACTTC | CASSPRQVPQETQYF
TRBJ2-1 | TRBV7-2 | TRBD2 | - | TGTGCCAGCACCCCGTGGACTAGTCAACGCTACAATGAGCAGTTCTTC | CASTPWTSQRYNEQFF
TRBJ1-2 | TRBV5-1 | - | many | TGCGCCAGCAGCTTGGAGACAGGCGTACGAGGCTACACCTTC | CASSLETGVRGYTF
TRBJ2-3 | TRBV19 | TRBD1 | - | TGTGCCAGTACCCTCGACAGGGCCACAGATACGCAGTATTTT | CASTLDRATDTQYF
TRBJ1-4 | TRBV6-1 | - | - | TGTGCCAGCAGCCCCAGGACATCGCAGGAAAAACTGTTTTTT | CASSPRTSQEKLFF
TRBJ2-1 | TRBV4-3 | - | many | TGCGCCAGCAGCCAAGGACTCATCTACAATGAGCAGTTCTTC | CASSQGLIYNEQFF
TRBJ1-3 | TRBV7-2 | - | - | TGTGCCAGCAGCTTAAATCAGGGAGGTTCTGGAAACACCATATATTTT | CASSLNQGGSGNTIYF
TRBJ2-2 | TRBV28 | - | few | TGTGCCAGCAGGCCCCTACTCTTTGTTAACACCGGGGAGCTGTTTTTT | CASRPLLFVNTGELFF
TRBJ2-3 | TRBV21-1 | - | - | TGTGCCAGCAGCAAAAAGACCCGCGGCCCAGATACGCAGTATTTT | CASSKKTRGPDTQYF
TRBJ1-4 | TRBV6-5 | TRBD1 | - | TGTGCCAGCAGTCCCGACAGGGTCGGGTTGGTTTTT | CASSPDRVGLVF
TRBJ2-3 | TRBV7-3 | TRBD2 | few | TGTGCCAGCAGCGACGACCGGGGGGGCACAGATACGCAGTATTTT | CASSDDRGGTDTQYF
TRBJ2-1 | TRBV9 | TRBD2 | few | TGTGCCAGCAGCGCCGGACTAGCGGGGGGAGTTGAGCAGTTCTTC | CASSAGLAGGVEQFF